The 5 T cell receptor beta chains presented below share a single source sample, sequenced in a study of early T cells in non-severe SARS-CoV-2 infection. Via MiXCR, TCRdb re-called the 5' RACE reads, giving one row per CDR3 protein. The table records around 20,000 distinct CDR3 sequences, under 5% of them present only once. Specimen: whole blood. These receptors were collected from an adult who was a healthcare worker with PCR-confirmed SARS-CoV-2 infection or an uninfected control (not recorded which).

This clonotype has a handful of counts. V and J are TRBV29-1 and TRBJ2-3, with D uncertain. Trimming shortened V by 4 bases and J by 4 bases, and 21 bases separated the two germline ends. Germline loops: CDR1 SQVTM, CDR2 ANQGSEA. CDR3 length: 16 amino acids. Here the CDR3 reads CSVVVGGRSAADTQYF. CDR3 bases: TGCAGCGTTGTCGTTGGTGGCAGGTCGGCGGCAGATACGCAGTATTTT.

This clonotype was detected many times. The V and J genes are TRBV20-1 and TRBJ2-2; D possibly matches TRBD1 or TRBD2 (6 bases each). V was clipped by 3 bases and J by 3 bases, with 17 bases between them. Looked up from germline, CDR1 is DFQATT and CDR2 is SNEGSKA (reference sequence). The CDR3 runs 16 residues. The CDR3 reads CSARGGAGSHTGELFF. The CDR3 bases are TGCAGTGCTAGGGGGGGCGCGGGGTCCCACACCGGGGAGCTGTTTTTT.

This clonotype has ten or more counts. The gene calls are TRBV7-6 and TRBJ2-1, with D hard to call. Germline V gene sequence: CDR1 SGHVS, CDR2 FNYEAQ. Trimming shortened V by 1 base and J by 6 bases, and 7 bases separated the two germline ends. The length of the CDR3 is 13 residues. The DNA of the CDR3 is TGTGCCAGCAGCTTAGTAGCCGCCAATGAGCAGTTCTTC. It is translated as CASSLVAANEQFF.

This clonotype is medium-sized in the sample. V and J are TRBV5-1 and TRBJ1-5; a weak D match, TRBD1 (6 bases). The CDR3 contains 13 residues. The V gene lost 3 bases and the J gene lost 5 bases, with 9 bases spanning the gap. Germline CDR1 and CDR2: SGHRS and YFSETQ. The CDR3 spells CASSSEGDQPQHF. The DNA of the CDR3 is TGCGCCAGCAGCTCGGAGGGGGATCAGCCCCAGCATTTT.

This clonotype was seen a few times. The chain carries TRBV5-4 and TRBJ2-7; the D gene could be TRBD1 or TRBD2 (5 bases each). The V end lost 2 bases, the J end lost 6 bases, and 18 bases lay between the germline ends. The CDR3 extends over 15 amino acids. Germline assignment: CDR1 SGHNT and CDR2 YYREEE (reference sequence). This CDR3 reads CASSLIGTQGLEQYF. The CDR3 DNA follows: TGTGCCAGCAGCTTAATCGGGACCCAAGGGCTCGAGCAGTACTTC.